This TCR beta chain was sequenced during a study of T-cell reconstitution after alpha-beta-depleted transplantation in children. General study points: Reportedly, roughly two months post-transplant, alpha-beta T cells arose from several hundred expanded graft clones. Newly produced T cells mostly provided counts and TCRbeta diversity after one year, as hyperexpanded clones declined. In some patients, recipient T cells and intrathymic progenitors surviving conditioning explained high day-60 diversity.

The CDR3 is 13 residues long. Trimming cost V 1 base and J 7 bases, with 8 bases left between them. CDR1 is LGHNA, CDR2 YSLEER, per germline. Unique molecular identifiers were incorporated when the TCRbeta library was constructed. A single record per CDR3 protein comes from TCRdb applying MiXCR to the PCR reads. This sample carries 300,000 to 400,000 distinct CDR3 sequences, around 15% of them seen once, and the ten largest clones take roughly two fifths. This clonotype is medium-sized in the sample. Its target is unknown. This sequence joins TRBV4-3 and TRBJ2-1; D uncertain. The specimen comprised PBMCs, mostly from graft donor cells, sampled 360 days after TCRalphabeta/CD19-depleted stem cell transplant. This clonotype was sampled from a male patient aged 2-9 years who had a stem cell transplant for acute lymphoblastic leukemia, so the T cells may come from the graft donor. CDR3 nucleotide sequence: TGCGCCAGCAGCCAAGTATTAGTTAATGAGCAGTTCTTC. Protein: CASSQVLVNEQFF.